Following are 21 T cell receptor beta chains from one sample sequenced in a study of T cell responses to AZD1222 COVID-19 vaccine. Using immunoSEQ multiplex PCR, the repertoire was profiled, and TCRdb retains in-frame clones only, with some absent. Of some 190,000 clones listed, around nine tenths are singletons. Material: peripheral blood, obtained 28 days after the second AZD1222 dose. All receptors come from an adult who received the AZD1222 COVID-19 vaccine.

This clone was counted only a few times. The chain joins TRBV3-1 (or the pseudogene TRBV3-2) to TRBJ1-2; TRBD1 agrees at 8 bases. V trimming: 0 bases; J trimming: 5 bases; junction bases outside the gene matches: 17. The V gene's germline CDR1 is LGHDT and CDR2 YNNKEL (reference sequence). There are 19 residues in the CDR3. CDR3: CASSQDRWDRRGRGYGYTF. The DNA for the CDR3 is TGTGCCAGCAGCCAAGATCGGTGGGACAGGAGGGGACGAGGATATGGCTACACCTTC.

The V gene is TRBV15, the J gene TRBJ1-2, with a possible D match to TRBD1 (5 bases). Per germline, CDR1 LNHNV and CDR2 YYDKDF (reference sequence). V was pared by 0 bases and J by 4 bases, with 12 bases between. The CDR3 sequence is 15 residues long. DNA of the CDR3: TGTGCCACCAGCAGAGAAACAGGCCGGGGCTATGGCTACACCTTC. Amino acids: CATSRETGRGYGYTF.

The J gene is TRBJ2-7, the V gene TRBV9; maybe TRBD2 (6 bases). The germline V gene encodes CDR1 SGDLS and CDR2 YYNGEE. V shed 0 bases and J shed 7 bases, with 14 bases lying between them. The CDR3 runs to 14 residues. The CDR3 loop is CASSVDGRTKEQYF. In DNA form, the CDR3 reads TGTGCCAGCAGCGTAGATGGACGGACTAAAGAGCAGTACTTC.

The chain joins TRBV7-9 to TRBJ2-3, with 9 positions matching TRBD1. This CDR3 is 16 amino acids long. The germline CDR1 and CDR2 sequences are SEHNR and FQNEAQ (reference sequence). V gave up 4 bases and J gave up 3 bases; unmatched junction bases: 8. The CDR3 DNA reads as TGTGCCAGCAGCTCCCAGGGACAGGGACCGACAGATACGCAGTATTTT. This translates into CASSSQGQGPTDTQYF. Full variable domain (rest looked up from reference TRBV7-9 and TRBJ2-3): DTGVSQNPRHKITKRGQNVTFRCDPISEHNRLYWYRQTLGQGPEFLTYFQNEAQLEKSRLLSDRFSAERPKGSFSTLEIQRTEQGDSAMYLCASSSQGQGPTDTQYFGPGTRLTVL.

CDR3 coding DNA: TGTGCCAGCAGCGCAGGGTATACCGCCTACGAGCAGTACTTC. Its translation is CASSAGYTAYEQYF. The chain uses TRBV9 and TRBJ2-7; D possibly corresponds to TRBD1 (5 bases). Trimming pared 3 bases from V and 2 bases from J, leaving 12 bases between. The CDR3 spans 14 residues. Looked up from germline, CDR1 is SGDLS and CDR2 is YYNGEE.

This clone was observed once. The chain uses TRBV5-8 and TRBJ1-5, with a weak D call TRBD1 (6 bases). The CDR3 covers 15 residues. Germline V gene lookup returns CDR1 SGHTS and CDR2 YDEGEE. V lost 3 bases and J 4 bases, leaving 14 bases between the germline ends. The CDR3 DNA is TGTGCCAGCAGCTCGGGAGGGACAACAAATCAGCCCCAGCATTTT. It translates to CASSSGGTTNQPQHF. Full variable domain (outside the CDR3, taken from reference TRBV5-8 and TRBJ1-5): EAGVTQSPTHLIKTRGQQATLRCSPISGHTSVYWYQQALGLGLQFLLWYDEGEERNRGNFPPRFSGRQFPNYSSELNVNALELEDSALYLCASSSGGTTNQPQHFGDGTRLSIL.

The chain combines TRBV10-1 with TRBJ2-7; weak D call: TRBD1 (5 bases). The germline gives CDR1 WNHNN, CDR2 SYGVQD (reference sequence). The CDR3 has 13 amino acids. Trimming stripped 5 bases from V and 3 bases from J, with 11 bases between. CDR3 sequence (DNA): TGCGCCAGCAGTCTCGGGCAGGGCTACGAGCAGTACTTC. Translating gives CASSLGQGYEQYF.

This chain joins TRBV28 and TRBJ2-3; 12 nucleotides agree with TRBD1. Trimming cost V 6 bases and J 5 bases; bases outside gene matches: 9. The CDR3 runs 16 residues. Germline CDR1 is MDHEN and CDR2 is SYDVKM. The CDR3 region is CASSLGGQGAKDTQYF. The CDR3 DNA reads TGTGCCAGCAGCTTGGGGGGACAGGGGGCAAAAGATACGCAGTATTTT.

The table lists this clone with a count of one. The chain links TRBV7-8 to TRBJ1-5; 7 positions match TRBD1. Looked up from germline, CDR1 is SGHVS and CDR2 is FQNEAQ. V lost 5 bases, J lost 4 bases, and 5 bases stayed unmatched. CDR3 length: 14 amino acids. Here the CDR3 DNA reads TGTGCCAGCAGCCTCGGGACAGCGAATCAGCCCCAGCATTTT. It is translated as CASSLGTANQPQHF.

On this clone: Additional DNA sequences in this sample encode the identical CDR3. The chain couples TRBV12-3 or TRBV12-4 to TRBJ2-5; no definite D call. The V end lost 3 bases, the J end lost 5 bases, and 4 bases lay between the germline ends. The CDR3 totals 11 residues. The CDR3 region has the DNA TGTGCCAGCAGTTTCAGGGAGACCCAGTACTTC. Protein product: CASSFRETQYF.

This clone was detected only once. The J gene is TRBJ1-4, the V gene TRBV10-3; TRBD1 aligns across 9 bases. Trimming took 8 bases from V and 7 from J; bases not matched to a gene: 11. CDR1 ENHRY and CDR2 SYGVKD come from the germline V gene. The length of the CDR3 is 15 residues. The DNA for the CDR3 is TGTGCCATCGGAAAAGGACAGGGGAAGGGTGAAAAACTGTTTTTT. Residues: CAIGKGQGKGEKLFF.

This clone was recorded only once. This chain joins TRBV13 and TRBJ2-5; tentative D call: TRBD1 (5 bases). CDR1 and CDR2 (germline): PRHDT, FYEKMQ (reference sequence). CDR3 length: 13 residues. V lost 6 bases and J 4 bases, leaving 12 bases between the germline ends. The CDR3 reads CASRGQAGETQYF. The CDR3 coding sequence is TGTGCCAGCAGGGGGCAGGCAGGAGAGACCCAGTACTTC.

The CDR3, as DNA: TGTGCCAGCAGTTTCCAGGACTATGGCTACACCTTC. Its translation: CASSFQDYGYTF. The chain carries TRBV28 and TRBJ1-2; D gene unclear. The germline gives CDR1 MDHEN, CDR2 SYDVKM. The V gene lost 3 bases and the J gene lost 3 bases, with 5 bases spanning the gap. The CDR3 has 12 residues.

The chain links TRBV19 to TRBJ1-5; tentative D call: TRBD1 (5 bases). Deletions cut 1 base from V and 0 bases from J, with 10 bases between. This CDR3 spans 16 amino acids. Germline values: CDR1 LNHDA, CDR2 SQIVND (reference sequence). CDR3 in DNA: TGTGCCAGTAGTATAGGGGACGGGTATAGCAATCAGCCCCAGCATTTT. As protein: CASSIGDGYSNQPQHF. Looking up the rest from reference TRBV19 and TRBJ1-5 gives the full variable domain: DGGITQSPKYLFRKEGQNVTLSCEQNLNHDAMYWYRQDPGQGLRLIYYSQIVNDFQKGDIAEGYSVSREKKESFPLTVTSAQKNPTAFYLCASSIGDGYSNQPQHFGDGTRLSIL.

V gene TRBV2 combines with J gene TRBJ2-5; D gene unclear. Germline V CDR1 and CDR2: SNHLY, FYNNEI. The CDR3 has 12 amino acids. Trimming pared 8 bases from V and 5 bases from J, leaving 12 bases between. CDR3: CASYTLGETQYF. The CDR3 DNA reads TGTGCCAGCTATACCCTGGGGGAGACCCAGTACTTC.

V usage is TRBV7-8 and J usage is TRBJ1-2; D is ambiguous. Trimming cost V 1 base and J 5 bases, with 8 bases left between them. The CDR3 has 13 amino acids. The germline V gene has CDR1 SGHVS and CDR2 FQNEAQ. As DNA, the CDR3 is TGTGCCAGCAGCTTAGAGGTGGCATATGGCTACACCTTC. Its protein is CASSLEVAYGYTF.

The chain recombines TRBV10-3 with TRBJ1-5; D remains ambiguous. The CDR3 loop spans 14 amino acids. Trimming pared 0 bases from V and 8 bases from J, leaving 11 bases between. Germline V lookup: CDR1 ENHRY, CDR2 SYGVKD. Written as DNA, the CDR3 is TGTGCCATCAGTGAGTCACACAGCGTGGAGCCCCAGCATTTT. Its protein is CAISESHSVEPQHF.

The genes are TRBV6-5 and TRBJ1-2, with unresolved D. This CDR3 has 12 residues. Trimming shortened V by 6 bases and J by 8 bases, and 13 bases separated the two germline ends. The germline V gene has CDR1 MNHEY and CDR2 SVGAGI. CDR3 in amino acids: CASRPEGLGYTF. The CDR3 nucleotides read TGTGCCAGCAGACCAGAAGGTCTGGGCTACACCTTC.

The chain uses TRBV19 and TRBJ2-1, with TRBD2 identical over 11 bases. Germline CDR1 and CDR2: LNHDA and SQIVND (reference sequence). V lost 7 bases to trimming and J lost 0 bases; unmatched junction nucleotides: 14. CDR3 length equals 19 residues. CDR3 region: CASMGPGTSGTYSYNEQFF. The CDR3 DNA is TGTGCCAGTATGGGTCCCGGGACTAGCGGTACCTACTCCTACAATGAGCAGTTCTTC.

The rearrangement joins TRBV23-1 to TRBJ2-7, with 9 positions matching TRBD1. TRBV23-1 is placed among ORFs of uncertain function. The V segment lost 2 bases and the J segment 3 bases; nucleotides outside the gene matches: 5. The CDR3 totals 15 residues. CDR3: CASSQPQGASYEQYF. The CDR3 region has the DNA TGCGCCAGCAGTCAACCACAGGGGGCAAGCTACGAGCAGTACTTC.

This rearrangement joins TRBV7-9 to TRBJ1-6; tentative D call: TRBD1 (6 bases). Germline V gene data show CDR1 as SEHNR and CDR2 as FQNEAQ (reference sequence). This CDR3 is built from 15 residues. The V end lost 1 base, the J end lost 6 bases, and 10 bases lay between the germline ends. CDR3 protein: CASSLDREVNSPLHF. The CDR3, as DNA: TGTGCCAGCAGCTTAGACAGGGAAGTTAATTCACCCCTCCACTTT.